This passage covers 32 T cell receptor beta chains from one sample sequenced in a study of shared clonotypes between healthy human individuals. In the naive CD8 group, cells lacked CD45RO and were positively selected for CCR7, so terminally differentiated effector memory CD45RA+ cells were left out. Here immunoSEQ multiplex PCR was the method, and the copy in TCRdb shows in-frame clones only, minus some. The profile covers 550,000 to 600,000 clones, with 95% to 98% appearing a single time and 0.3% taken by the ten largest. Sequencing was performed on naive CD8+ T cells sorted from blood. Receptors originate from a man aged 25 to 40 in good health.

V and J are TRBV7-9 and TRBJ1-1, with D uncertain. The length of the CDR3 is 14 residues. The ends were cut back, 5 bases at V and 2 bases at J, with 12 bases in the middle. Germline V gene lookup returns CDR1 SEHNR and CDR2 FQNEAQ (reference sequence). CDR3 sequence reads: CASSATQLNTEAFF. The CDR3 DNA reads TGTGCCAGCAGCGCGACACAGCTCAACACTGAAGCTTTCTTT. Looking up the rest from reference TRBV7-9 and TRBJ1-1 gives the full variable domain: DTGVSQNPRHKITKRGQNVTFRCDPISEHNRLYWYRQTLGQGPEFLTYFQNEAQLEKSRLLSDRFSAERPKGSFSTLEIQRTEQGDSAMYLCASSATQLNTEAFFGQGTRLTVV.

The chain employs TRBV29-1 and TRBJ1-2; 9 nucleotides align to TRBD1. Per germline, CDR1 SQVTM and CDR2 ANQGSEA. CDR3 length: 13 residues. Trimming removed 1 base from V and 7 bases from J; junction bases left unmatched: 4. The CDR3 loop is CSVEASDRGGYTF. CDR3 DNA sequence: TGCAGCGTTGAAGCGTCGGACAGGGGTGGCTACACCTTC.

This clone was seen once. The V call is TRBV6-1, the J call TRBJ2-1; 11 bases align to TRBD2. J lost 0 bases, V lost 4 bases, and 2 bases had no gene match. The germline V gene has CDR1 MNHNS and CDR2 SASEGT. The CDR3 is 16 residues long. The CDR3 is CASSVTSGSSYNEQFF. The DNA for the CDR3 is TGTGCCAGCAGTGTTACTAGCGGGAGCTCCTACAATGAGCAGTTCTTC.

This chain uses TRBV6-5 with TRBJ1-1; D is uncertain. From germline, CDR1 is MNHEY and CDR2 SVGAGI. Trimming removed 0 bases at V and 6 bases at J, with 11 bases between. The CDR3 extends over 14 amino acids. CDR3 bases: TGTGCCAGCAGTTACTCGGCGACGGGCGCTGAAGCTTTCTTT. Its translation is CASSYSATGAEAFF.

The chain joins TRBV6-6 to TRBJ1-2; D not resolved. Germline V gene sequence: CDR1 MNHNY, CDR2 SVGAGI (reference sequence). The CDR3 runs 11 residues. V dropped 7 bases and J dropped 7 bases, with 10 bases sitting between them. Here the CDR3 reads CASNGLGGYTF. The DNA for the CDR3 is TGTGCCAGCAACGGACTAGGTGGCTACACCTTC.

The V gene is TRBV7-8, the J gene TRBJ2-5, with a tentative D call TRBD2 (6 bases). Looked up from germline, CDR1 is SGHVS and CDR2 is FQNEAQ. V was cut by 1 base and J by 2 bases, with 11 bases left in between. This CDR3 has 15 residues. CDR3 residues: CASSLVGSGQETQYF. CDR3 DNA sequence: TGTGCCAGCAGCTTAGTGGGAAGCGGGCAAGAGACCCAGTACTTC.

This chain links TRBV4-2 with TRBJ1-5; D is uncertain. Trimming took off 1 base at V and 7 bases at J, with 14 bases between the two ends. Germline CDR1 is LGHNA and CDR2 is YNFKEQ. The CDR3 covers 15 residues. The CDR3 spells CASSQVESSGQPQHF. Written as DNA, the CDR3 is TGTGCCAGCAGCCAAGTAGAATCGTCCGGGCAGCCCCAGCATTTT.

The chain carries TRBV2 and TRBJ1-4; the D is unclear. The CDR3 has 10 amino acids. The germline V and J ends were trimmed by 6 bases and 11 bases, with 7 bases remaining between them. Germline lookup yields CDR1 SNHLY and CDR2 FYNNEI. The DNA for the CDR3 is TGTGCCAGCAGCGGAGCTAAACTGTTTTTT. Translating gives CASSGAKLFF. The full variable domain, its missing parts supplied by reference TRBV2 and TRBJ1-4, is EPEVTQTPSHQVTQMGQEVILRCVPISNHLYFYWYRQILGQKVEFLVSFYNNEISEKSEIFDDQFSVERPDGSNFTLKIRSTKLEDSAMYFCASSGAKLFFGSGTQLSVL.

The chain carries TRBV11-3 and TRBJ2-7; D ambiguous. Germline V CDR1 and CDR2: SGHNT, YENEEA. V lost 5 bases to trimming and J lost 4 bases, with 24 bases between them. The CDR3 has 17 residues. The CDR3, as DNA: TGTGCCAGCAGCCCTAGTTGGTCGGTGGGAACCAGTTACGAGCAGTACTTC. Protein sequence: CASSPSWSVGTSYEQYF.

The rearrangement joins TRBV19 to TRBJ2-1, with D hard to call. This CDR3 comprises 14 residues. Trimming stripped 3 bases from V and 2 bases from J, with 8 bases between. Per the germline V gene, CDR1 is LNHDA and CDR2 is SQIVND (reference sequence). The CDR3 coding sequence is TGTGCCAGTAGTATCGGTAGCACCTACAATGAGCAGTTCTTC. This codes for CASSIGSTYNEQFF. Supplemented by reference TRBV19 and TRBJ2-1, the full variable domain reads DGGITQSPKYLFRKEGQNVTLSCEQNLNHDAMYWYRQDPGQGLRLIYYSQIVNDFQKGDIAEGYSVSREKKESFPLTVTSAQKNPTAFYLCASSIGSTYNEQFFGPGTRLTVL.

The chain recombines TRBV27 with TRBJ1-5; TRBD1 matches 9 bases. V shed 6 bases, J shed 1 base, and the junction held 4 bases outside the gene matches. This CDR3 is 15 amino acids long. Germline values: CDR1 MNHEY, CDR2 SMNVEV (reference sequence). In DNA form, the CDR3 reads TGTGCCAGCAGCTCGGGACAGGGAAGCAATCAGCCCCAGCATTTT. Protein product: CASSSGQGSNQPQHF.

This chain joins TRBV2 and TRBJ2-5, with D perhaps TRBD2 (5 bases). CDR3 size: 16 residues. V was shortened by 0 bases and J by 5 bases, with 16 bases between the two germline ends. Looked up from germline, CDR1 is SNHLY and CDR2 is FYNNEI. CDR3 in DNA: TGTGCCAGCAGTGAAGCGGGTTCCTTTTCGGGGGAGACCCAGTACTTC. It specifies CASSEAGSFSGETQYF.

The chain recombines TRBV19 with TRBJ2-7, with TRBD2 identical over 9 bases. V lost 6 bases and J lost 3; bases outside the gene matches: 9. The germline V gene encodes CDR1 LNHDA and CDR2 SQIVND (reference sequence). The CDR3 contains 15 residues. The CDR3: CASRPSAGGFYEQYF. The CDR3 region has the DNA TGTGCCAGTAGGCCCTCTGCGGGAGGGTTCTACGAGCAGTACTTC. Full variable domain (outside the CDR3, taken from reference TRBV19 and TRBJ2-7): DGGITQSPKYLFRKEGQNVTLSCEQNLNHDAMYWYRQDPGQGLRLIYYSQIVNDFQKGDIAEGYSVSREKKESFPLTVTSAQKNPTAFYLCASRPSAGGFYEQYFGPGTRLTVT.

J is TRBJ2-2 and V is TRBV11-3, with 11 bases identical to TRBD1. V shed 4 bases and J 5 bases; nucleotides not matched to a gene: 3. The CDR3 contains 15 residues. CDR1 is SGHNT, CDR2 YENEEA, per germline. The CDR3 spells CASSSRDRGTGELFF. The CDR3, as DNA: TGTGCCAGCAGCTCCCGGGACAGGGGGACCGGGGAGCTGTTTTTT.

The rearrangement uses TRBV2 and TRBJ2-1, with 11 bases lining up with TRBD2. Germline CDR1 and CDR2: SNHLY and FYNNEI. CDR3 length equals 15 residues. V gave up 7 bases and J gave up 7 bases; unmatched junction bases: 9. As DNA, the CDR3 is TGTGCCAGCATTGAGACTAGCGGGGATCGGAATGAGCAGTTCTTC. It translates to CASIETSGDRNEQFF.

The V call is TRBV28, the J call TRBJ1-3; D is unclear. There are 16 residues in the CDR3. V dropped 8 bases and J dropped 1 base, with 18 bases sitting between them. Per the germline V gene, CDR1 is MDHEN and CDR2 is SYDVKM. Here the CDR3 reads CASRTQIRESGNTIYF. The DNA for the CDR3 is TGTGCCAGCCGGACGCAAATCCGAGAATCTGGAAACACCATATATTTT.

The chain uses TRBV9 and TRBJ2-5; D is unresolved. The CDR3 is made up of 13 amino acids. Germline CDR1 SGDLS, CDR2 YYNGEE. V lost 1 base and J 4 bases, leaving 8 bases between the germline ends. The CDR3 DNA is TGTGCCAGCAGCGTAAACAGCCGAGAGACCCAGTACTTC. It encodes CASSVNSRETQYF.

This clone has only one observation. V is TRBV7-9 and J is TRBJ2-5, with D perhaps matching TRBD2 (6 bases). The end of the DNA aligns better with TRBJ2-7, so the J call may be wrong. CDR1 SEHNR and CDR2 FQNEAQ come from the germline V gene (reference sequence). The CDR3 consists of 18 residues. CDR3 residues: CASSGTVGTPLSSYEQYF. The CDR3 bases are TGTGCCAGCAGCGGGACTGTGGGAACCCCACTTAGCTCCTACGAGCAGTACTTC.

The rearrangement uses TRBV5-4 and TRBJ1-1; 7 bases match TRBD1. CDR3 size: 16 residues. Germline V gives CDR1 SGHNT, CDR2 YYREEE (reference sequence). Germline trimming cut 0 bases from V and 4 bases from J; bases unmatched to any gene: 9. CDR3 amino acids: CASSLAPGGLSTEAFF. The CDR3 DNA is TGTGCCAGCAGCTTGGCCCCAGGGGGTTTGAGCACTGAAGCTTTCTTT.

The chain uses TRBV19 and TRBJ2-1, with 10 bases fitting TRBD2. Germline V gene lookup returns CDR1 LNHDA and CDR2 SQIVND (reference sequence). The CDR3 runs to 15 residues. The trim removed 3 bases at V and 5 bases at J, leaving 4 bases unmatched. CDR3 DNA: TGTGCCAGTAGTATTAGCGGGGGGAGTAACAATGAGCAGTTCTTC. Protein product: CASSISGGSNNEQFF.

This clone has a single count. This rearrangement joins TRBV9 to TRBJ2-3; no clear D gene. Germline V gene data show CDR1 as SGDLS and CDR2 as YYNGEE. V gave up 4 bases and J gave up 2 bases, with 8 bases separating them. The CDR3 contains 13 residues. CDR3 bases: TGTGCCAGCAGCTCCCCCCTCACAGATACGCAGTATTTT. Translated, it gives CASSSPLTDTQYF. The variable domain in full, completed from reference TRBV9 and TRBJ2-3, reads DSGVTQTPKHLITATGQRVTLRCSPRSGDLSVYWYQQSLDQGLQFLIQYYNGEERAKGNILERFSAQQFPDLHSELNLSSLELGDSALYFCASSSPLTDTQYFGPGTRLTVL.

The rearrangement uses TRBV6-1 and TRBJ2-7, with 10 bases lining up with TRBD1. With V trimmed by 7 bases and J by 3 bases, 9 bases remained unmatched. The CDR3 consists of 15 residues. Germline lookup yields CDR1 MNHNS and CDR2 SASEGT. The CDR3 DNA follows: TGTGCCAGCAATCCCGGGACAGGGGTCTTCTACGAGCAGTACTTC. As protein: CASNPGTGVFYEQYF.

The V and J genes are TRBV27 and TRBJ1-5; TRBD1 matches 11 bases. CDR3 length: 15 residues. The ends lost 5 bases at V and 6 bases at J; junction bases unmatched: 6. From germline, CDR1 is MNHEY and CDR2 SMNVEV (reference sequence). This CDR3 reads CASSPMGQGGQPQHF. The CDR3 DNA is TGTGCCAGCAGTCCGATGGGACAGGGGGGTCAGCCCCAGCATTTT.

The V and J genes are TRBV7-9 and TRBJ2-1; perhaps TRBD1 as D (5 bases). V was cut by 8 bases and J by 1 base, with 15 bases left in between. Germline assignment: CDR1 SEHNR and CDR2 FQNEAQ (reference sequence). The CDR3 spans 15 residues. CDR3 DNA: TGTGCCAGCTCATCCCCCGCAGGGTCCTACAATGAGCAGTTCTTC. Its translation is CASSSPAGSYNEQFF. The complete variable domain, with remaining parts taken from reference TRBV7-9 and TRBJ2-1, reads DTGVSQNPRHKITKRGQNVTFRCDPISEHNRLYWYRQTLGQGPEFLTYFQNEAQLEKSRLLSDRFSAERPKGSFSTLEIQRTEQGDSAMYLCASSSPAGSYNEQFFGPGTRLTVL.

J is TRBJ2-1 and V is TRBV29-1; tentatively, D is TRBD1 or TRBD2 (6 bases each). The CDR3 totals 14 residues. Germline CDR1 is SQVTM and CDR2 is ANQGSEA. Deletions cut 6 bases from V and 8 bases from J, with 20 bases between. This CDR3 reads CSVSVGGPLDEQFF. The CDR3, as DNA: TGCAGCGTGTCGGTGGGGGGCCCCCTCGATGAGCAGTTCTTC.

The rearrangement joins TRBV5-5 to TRBJ2-1; D perhaps matches TRBD1 (6 bases). V lost 4 bases and J 1 base, leaving 18 bases between the germline ends. From germline, CDR1 is SGHKS and CDR2 YYEKEE (reference sequence). CDR3 length: 17 residues. The DNA of the CDR3 is TGTGCCAGCAGCCACGATCACAGGGACATGTCCTACAATGAGCAGTTCTTC. This translates into CASSHDHRDMSYNEQFF.

The chain uses TRBV29-1 and TRBJ2-7, with TRBD2 as a possible D gene (6 bases). V lost 6 bases, J lost 6 bases, and 21 bases lay in between. This CDR3 has 14 residues. Germline V gene sequence: CDR1 SQVTM, CDR2 ANQGSEA. This chain's CDR3 is CSVQFGTGALEQYF. The CDR3, as DNA: TGCAGCGTCCAGTTCGGGACTGGGGCTCTCGAGCAGTACTTC.

The genes are TRBV9 and TRBJ2-7; 8 nucleotides match TRBD1. CDR3 length: 13 amino acids. V shed 4 bases and J 4 bases; nucleotides not matched to a gene: 4. The germline gives CDR1 SGDLS, CDR2 YYNGEE. Written as DNA, the CDR3 is TGTGCCAGCAGCCCCAGGGGGCGTTACGAGCAGTACTTC. Its protein product is CASSPRGRYEQYF.

This clone was counted a few times. CDR3 sequence: CASRILAGNTGELFF. The CDR3 DNA is TGCGCCAGCAGGATTTTGGCAGGGAACACCGGGGAGCTGTTTTTT. The genes are TRBV4-1 and TRBJ2-2; D not resolved. The CDR3 is made up of 15 amino acids. Germline CDR1 reads MGHRA; CDR2 reads YSYEKL. Between the trimmed V and J ends, which lost 6 bases and 1 base, there was a span of 12 bases.

The chain combines TRBV10-2 with TRBJ2-1, with 7 bases matching TRBD2. This CDR3 comprises 14 residues. J gave up 8 bases and V 4 bases, and 8 bases lay outside the gene matches. The germline V gene encodes CDR1 WSHSY and CDR2 SAAADI. This CDR3 reads CASSVGGSTYEQFF. The CDR3 DNA is TGCGCCAGCAGTGTGGGCGGGAGTACCTATGAGCAGTTCTTC.

Comment on this clone: A read error may account for a junction end that differs from germline. Other nucleotide sequences in the sample specify the same CDR3. This rearrangement joins TRBV16 to TRBJ2-7; 7 bases map to TRBD2. The CDR3 is 15 residues long. The V gene's germline CDR1 is KGHSY and CDR2 FQNENV. The CDR3 is CASSQLPSGTYEQYF. The CDR3 nucleotides are TGTGCCAGCAGCCAATTACCTAGCGGAACCTACGAACAGTACTTC.

For this clone: The same CDR3 is also encoded by other DNA sequences in this sample. The CDR3 loop reads CASSLGTAEAFF. DNA of the CDR3: TGTGCCAGCAGCTTGGGGACGGCTGAAGCTTTCTTT. This sequence joins TRBV7-9 and TRBJ1-1, with a possible D match to TRBD1 (5 bases). Looked up from germline, CDR1 is SEHNR and CDR2 is FQNEAQ (reference sequence). The CDR3 consists of 12 residues. V was clipped by 3 bases and J by 6 bases, with 8 bases between them. The entire variable domain, with the rest obtained from reference TRBV7-9 and TRBJ1-1, is as follows: DTGVSQNPRHKITKRGQNVTFRCDPISEHNRLYWYRQTLGQGPEFLTYFQNEAQLEKSRLLSDRFSAERPKGSFSTLEIQRTEQGDSAMYLCASSLGTAEAFFGQGTRLTVV.